This is a list of T cell receptor beta chains from one sample in a study of blood T cell repertoires in COVID-19. Some clones are missing from TCRdb's copy, which holds only in-frame ones; the method was immunoSEQ multiplex PCR. The sample has about 61,000 clones, roughly 80% seen once; the top ten hold roughly 6%. What was sequenced was peripheral blood. The source is a woman in her 70s with acute or convalescent COVID-19. The CDR3 runs from the conserved cysteine through the conserved F or W. The D gene is left open where the match is weak. Expanded clones get a size class; other rows say once, few or many, or leave the size out.

>TRBJ2-1|.|.|TRBV5-1
TGCGCCAGCAGCTTGTTGGGGGGCAATGAGCAGTTCTTC
CASSLLGGNEQFF
>TRBJ2-2|TRBD1|.|TRBV28
TGTGCCAGCACTGATTCATTCGGGACAGGGGCGAACGGGGAGCTGTTTTTT
CASTDSFGTGANGELFF
>TRBJ2-5|TRBD2|.|TRBV3-1/TRBV3-2
TGTGCCAGCAGCCAAGAGACTAGCGGGGCGGAGACCCAGTACTTC
CASSQETSGAETQYF
>TRBJ1-4|.|.|TRBV6-1
TGTGCCAGCAGTGAGCCACTATTGGTCCTAAAGGAAACTAATGAAAAACTGTTTTTT
CASSEPLLVLKETNEKLFF
>TRBJ2-5|.|once|TRBV7-8
TGTGCCAGCAGCTTAAATCGGTTAACGTACCAAGAGACCCAGTACTTC
CASSLNRLTYQETQYF
>TRBJ2-2|.|.|TRBV10-3
TGTGCCATCAGTGACAGGACAGATATCCCCGGGGAGCTGTTTTTT
CAISDRTDIPGELFF
>TRBJ2-7|TRBD2|.|TRBV27
TGTGCCAGCAGAAGGGCGGGGGGGCCCTACGAGCAGTACTTC
CASRRAGGPYEQYF
>TRBJ1-3|.|.|TRBV28
TGTGCCAGCAGTTTGTGGGGGGTCTCTGGAAACACCATATATTTT
CASSLWGVSGNTIYF
>TRBJ2-7|.|.|TRBV29-1
TGCAGCGTAGCCGGCTCAGGGTTTTTTGAGCAGTACTTC
CSVAGSGFFEQYF
>TRBJ1-1|TRBD1|.|TRBV6-1
TGTGCCAGCAGTGAAGACCGGACAGGGCGAACTGAAGCTTTCTTT
CASSEDRTGRTEAFF
>TRBJ1-5|.|.|TRBV4-3
TGCGCCAGCAGCCAAGATAACAATCAGCCCCAGCATTTT
CASSQDNNQPQHF
>TRBJ1-6|.|.|TRBV7-2
TGTGCCAGCAGATCGGGGTTATATTCACCCCTCCACTTT
CASRSGLYSPLHF
>TRBJ1-1|.|few|TRBV7-6
TGTGCCAGCAGCGGACCCGCAGGGGCGAAGAACACTGAAGCTTTCTTT
CASSGPAGAKNTEAFF
>TRBJ2-5|TRBD1|.|TRBV10-3
TGTGCCAGTCGGGACAGGGGGCGGGAGACCCAGTACTTC
CASRDRGRETQYF
>TRBJ1-5|TRBD1|.|TRBV6-2/TRBV6-3
TGTGCCAGCAGTTACTTACCCGGGACAGCTTATAGCAATCAGCCCCAGCATTTT
CASSYLPGTAYSNQPQHF
>TRBJ2-5|.|.|TRBV24-1
TGTGCCACCAGTGATGAGGGCAGCCAAGAGACCCAGTACTTC
CATSDEGSQETQYF
>TRBJ1-4|.|.|TRBV28
TGTGCCAGCTCAAATGGGGGGGCGTCGGCTAATGAAAAACTGTTTTTT
CASSNGGASANEKLFF
>TRBJ1-1|.|.|TRBV6-5
TGTGCCAGCAGTTTTAGTGAACTGAACACTGAAGCTTTCTTT
CASSFSELNTEAFF
>TRBJ2-6|.|.|TRBV5-4
TGTGCCAGCAGCTTTTGGGCCTCTGGGGCCAACGTCCTGACTTTC
CASSFWASGANVLTF
>TRBJ2-3|TRBD2|few|TRBV3-1/TRBV3-2
TGTGCCAGCAGCTACGGACTAGCGGGGGGAGATACGCAGTATTTT
CASSYGLAGGDTQYF
>TRBJ1-1|TRBD1|.|TRBV18
TGTGCCAGCTCAAACGACAGGGGTTGGGCGAACACTGAAGCTTTCTTT
CASSNDRGWANTEAFF
>TRBJ2-7|.|.|TRBV24-1
TGTGCCACCAGTGAACGCTTTGGGGGGGCCCAGTACTTC
CATSERFGGAQYF
>TRBJ1-5|TRBD1|few|TRBV6-1
TGTGCCAGCAGTGCTTTTAGGGGACAGGGTTTCAATCAGCCCCAGCATTTT
CASSAFRGQGFNQPQHF
>TRBJ1-1|TRBD1|.|TRBV10-2
TGCGCCAGCAGTGATACAGGGGAGGACACTGAAGCTTTCTTT
CASSDTGEDTEAFF
>TRBJ1-1|TRBD1|.|TRBV4-2
TGTGCCAGCAGCCAAGAGAACAGGGGGACTGAAGCTTTCTTT
CASSQENRGTEAFF
>TRBJ2-3|.|.|TRBV6-5
TGTGCCAGCAGTTACGACAGCAGCACAGATACGCAGTATTTT
CASSYDSSTDTQYF
>TRBJ1-3|.|.|TRBV11-2
TGTGCCAGCAGCGAAGACCCAGGGGGAAACACCATATATTTT
CASSEDPGGNTIYF
>TRBJ2-3|.|.|TRBV7-3
TGTGCCAGCAGCACCTCTAGGTCTCTGGCGCAGTATTTT
CASSTSRSLAQYF
>TRBJ2-3|TRBD1|.|TRBV27
TGTGCCAGCAGTTTAGGAAGACAGGGTTCAGCAGATACGCAGTATTTT
CASSLGRQGSADTQYF
>TRBJ2-3|.|.|TRBV7-2
TGTGCCAGCAGCACAGGTCCCCTAAATACGCAGTATTTT
CASSTGPLNTQYF